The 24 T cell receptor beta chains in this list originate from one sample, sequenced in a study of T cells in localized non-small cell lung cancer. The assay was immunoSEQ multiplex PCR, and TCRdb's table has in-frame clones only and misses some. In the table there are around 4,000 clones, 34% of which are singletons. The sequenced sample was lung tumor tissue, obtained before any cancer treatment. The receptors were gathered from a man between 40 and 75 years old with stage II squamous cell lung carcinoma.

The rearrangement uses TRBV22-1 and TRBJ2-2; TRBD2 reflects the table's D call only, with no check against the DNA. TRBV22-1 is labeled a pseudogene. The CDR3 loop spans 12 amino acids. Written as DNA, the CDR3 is TGTGCCAGCAGTTTCAGAGGTGGGGAGCTGTTTTTT. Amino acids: CASSFRGGELFF.

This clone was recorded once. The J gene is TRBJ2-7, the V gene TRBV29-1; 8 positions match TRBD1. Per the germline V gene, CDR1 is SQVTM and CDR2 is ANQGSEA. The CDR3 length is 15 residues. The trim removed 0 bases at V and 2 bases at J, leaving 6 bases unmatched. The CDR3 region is CSVEERDRYPYEQYF. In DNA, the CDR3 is TGCAGCGTTGAAGAAAGGGACAGGTACCCCTACGAGCAGTACTTC.

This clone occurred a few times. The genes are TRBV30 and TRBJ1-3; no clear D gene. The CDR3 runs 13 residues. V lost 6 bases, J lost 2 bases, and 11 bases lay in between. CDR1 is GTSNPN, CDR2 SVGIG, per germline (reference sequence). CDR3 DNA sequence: TGTGCCTGTACCCGGGAGGCTGGAAACACCATATATTTT. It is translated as CACTREAGNTIYF.

CDR3 sequence reads: CAWSVLRNQPQHF. The CDR3 nucleotides are TGTGCCTGGAGTGTACTCCGGAATCAGCCCCAGCATTTT. The chain couples TRBV30 to TRBJ1-5; no clear D gene. Germline-derived CDR1 and CDR2 are GTSNPN and SVGIG (reference sequence). CDR3 size: 13 residues. The ends were cut back, 0 bases at V and 4 bases at J, with 7 bases in the middle. Looking up the rest from reference TRBV30 and TRBJ1-5 gives the full variable domain: SQTIHQWPATLVQPVGSPLSLECTVEGTSNPNLYWYRQAAGRGLQLLFYSVGIGQISSEVPQNLSASRPQDRQFILSSKKLLLSDSGFYLCAWSVLRNQPQHFGDGTRLSIL.

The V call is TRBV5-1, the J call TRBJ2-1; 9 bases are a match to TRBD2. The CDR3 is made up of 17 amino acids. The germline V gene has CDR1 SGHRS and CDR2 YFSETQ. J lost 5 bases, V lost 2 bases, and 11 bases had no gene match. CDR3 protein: CASSFIGGRAGNNEQFF. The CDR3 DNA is TGCGCCAGCAGCTTTATCGGCGGGAGGGCCGGTAACAATGAGCAGTTCTTC.

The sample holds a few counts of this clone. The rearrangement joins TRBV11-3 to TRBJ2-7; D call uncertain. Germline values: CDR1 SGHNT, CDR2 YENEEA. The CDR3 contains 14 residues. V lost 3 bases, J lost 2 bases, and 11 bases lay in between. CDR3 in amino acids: CASSLGSNTYEQYF. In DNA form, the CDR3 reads TGTGCCAGCAGCTTGGGGTCGAATACCTACGAGCAGTACTTC.

The CDR3 bases are TGTGCCAGCAGCCAGGGACTAGCGGGAGCCTACAATGAGCAGTTCTTC. This gives the protein CASSQGLAGAYNEQFF. The V and J genes are TRBV11-3 and TRBJ2-1, with 14 bases identical to TRBD2. CDR1 and CDR2 from the germline V gene are SGHNT and YENEEA. This CDR3 is built from 16 residues. Unmatched junction bases numbered 2, after V lost 5 bases and J lost 2 bases.

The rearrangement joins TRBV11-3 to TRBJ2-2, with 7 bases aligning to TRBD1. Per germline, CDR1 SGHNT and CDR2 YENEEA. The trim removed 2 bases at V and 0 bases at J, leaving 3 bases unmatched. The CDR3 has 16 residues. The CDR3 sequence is CASSLRGTANTGELFF. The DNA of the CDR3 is TGTGCCAGCAGCTTAAGGGGGACAGCGAACACCGGGGAGCTGTTTTTT.

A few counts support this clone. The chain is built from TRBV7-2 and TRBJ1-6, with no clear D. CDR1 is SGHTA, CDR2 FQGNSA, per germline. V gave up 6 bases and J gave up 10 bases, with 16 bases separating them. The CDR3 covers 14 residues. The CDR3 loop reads CASRPRTGESPLHF. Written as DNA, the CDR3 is TGTGCCAGCAGGCCGCGGACCGGGGAGTCACCCCTCCACTTT.

The CDR3 DNA reads as TGCAGCGTAAAACAGGGGATGGACACTGAAGCTTTCTTT. It translates to CSVKQGMDTEAFF. The V gene is TRBV29-1, the J gene TRBJ1-1; 7 bases agree with TRBD1. The germline gives CDR1 SQVTM, CDR2 ANQGSEA. This CDR3 has 13 amino acids. J gave up 3 bases and V 6 bases, and 7 bases lay outside the gene matches. The full variable domain, its missing parts supplied by reference TRBV29-1 and TRBJ1-1, is SAVISQKPSRDICQRGTSLTIQCQVDSQVTMMFWYRQQPGQSLTLIATANQGSEATYESGFVIDKFPISRPNLTFSTLTVSNMSPEDSSIYLCSVKQGMDTEAFFGQGTRLTVV.

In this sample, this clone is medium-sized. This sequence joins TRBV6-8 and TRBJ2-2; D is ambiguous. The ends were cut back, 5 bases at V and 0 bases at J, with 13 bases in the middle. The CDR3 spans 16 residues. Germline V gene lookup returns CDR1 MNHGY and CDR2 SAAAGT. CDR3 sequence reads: CASSGRWQPNTGELFF. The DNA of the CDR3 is TGTGCCAGCAGTGGGCGTTGGCAGCCGAACACCGGGGAGCTGTTTTTT.

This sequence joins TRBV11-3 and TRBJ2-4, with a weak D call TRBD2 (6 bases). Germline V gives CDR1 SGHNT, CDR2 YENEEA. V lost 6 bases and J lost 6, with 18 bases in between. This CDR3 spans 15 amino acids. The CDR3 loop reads CASRVAGGEGNIQYF. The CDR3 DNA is TGTGCCAGCAGAGTTGCCGGGGGTGAGGGAAACATTCAGTACTTC.

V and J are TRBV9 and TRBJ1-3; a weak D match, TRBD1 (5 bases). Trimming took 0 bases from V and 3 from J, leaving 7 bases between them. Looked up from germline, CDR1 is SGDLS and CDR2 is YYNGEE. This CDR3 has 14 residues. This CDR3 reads CASSVEGSGNTIYF. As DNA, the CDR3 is TGTGCCAGCAGCGTAGAGGGGAGTGGAAACACCATATATTTT.

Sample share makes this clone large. The CDR3 loop is CASSLWTSGSLSTDTQYF. The CDR3 region has the DNA TGTGCCAGCAGCCTCTGGACTAGCGGGAGCCTTAGCACAGATACGCAGTATTTT. V usage is TRBV11-3 and J usage is TRBJ2-3, with 13 bases aligning to TRBD2. Germline V gene data show CDR1 as SGHNT and CDR2 as YENEEA. After removal of 5 bases from V and 0 bases from J, the junction contained 8 bases not matched to a gene. The CDR3 covers 18 residues.

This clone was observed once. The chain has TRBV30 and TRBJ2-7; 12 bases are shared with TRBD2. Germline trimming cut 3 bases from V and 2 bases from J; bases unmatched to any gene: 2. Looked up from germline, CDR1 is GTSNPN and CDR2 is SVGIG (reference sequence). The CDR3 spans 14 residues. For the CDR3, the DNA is TGTGCCTGGAGACCTAGCGGGAGGGCCTACGAGCAGTACTTC. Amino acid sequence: CAWRPSGRAYEQYF.

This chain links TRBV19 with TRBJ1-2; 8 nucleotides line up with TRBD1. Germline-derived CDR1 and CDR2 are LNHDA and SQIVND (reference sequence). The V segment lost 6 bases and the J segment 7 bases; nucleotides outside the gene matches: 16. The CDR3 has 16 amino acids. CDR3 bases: TGTGCCAGTAGCAAAATAGATTCCCGGACAGGGAGTGGCTACACCTTC. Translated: CASSKIDSRTGSGYTF.

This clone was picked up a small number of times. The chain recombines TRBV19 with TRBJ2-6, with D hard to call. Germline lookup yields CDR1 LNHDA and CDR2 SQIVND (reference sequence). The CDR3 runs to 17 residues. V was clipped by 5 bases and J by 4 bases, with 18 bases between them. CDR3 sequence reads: CASSWSPFSVGANVLTF. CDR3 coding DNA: TGTGCCAGTAGTTGGTCCCCTTTTTCTGTCGGGGCCAACGTCCTGACTTTC.

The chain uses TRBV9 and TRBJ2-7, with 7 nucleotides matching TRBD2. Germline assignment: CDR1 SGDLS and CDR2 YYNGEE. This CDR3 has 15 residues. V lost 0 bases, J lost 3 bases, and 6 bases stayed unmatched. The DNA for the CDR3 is TGTGCCAGCAGCGTAGGGCGGGGGACGTTCTACGAGCAGTACTTC. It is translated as CASSVGRGTFYEQYF.

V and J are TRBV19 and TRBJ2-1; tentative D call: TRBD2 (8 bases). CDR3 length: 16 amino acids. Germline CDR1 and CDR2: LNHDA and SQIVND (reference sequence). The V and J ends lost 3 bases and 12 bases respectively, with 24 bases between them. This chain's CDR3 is CASSMSRSGGTDRQFF. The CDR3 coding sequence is TGTGCCAGTAGTATGAGCCGTTCGGGGGGGACAGATCGGCAGTTCTTC.

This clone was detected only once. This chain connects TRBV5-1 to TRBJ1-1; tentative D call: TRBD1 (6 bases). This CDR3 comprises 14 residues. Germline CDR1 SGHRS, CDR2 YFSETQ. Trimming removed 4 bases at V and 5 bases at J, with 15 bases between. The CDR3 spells CASSPGGGETEAFF. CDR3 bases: TGCGCCAGCAGCCCGGGAGGGGGAGAAACTGAAGCTTTCTTT. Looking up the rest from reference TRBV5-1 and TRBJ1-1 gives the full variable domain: KAGVTQTPRYLIKTRGQQVTLSCSPISGHRSVSWYQQTPGQGLQFLFEYFSETQRNKGNFPGRFSGRQFSNSRSEMNVSTLELGDSALYLCASSPGGGETEAFFGQGTRLTVV.

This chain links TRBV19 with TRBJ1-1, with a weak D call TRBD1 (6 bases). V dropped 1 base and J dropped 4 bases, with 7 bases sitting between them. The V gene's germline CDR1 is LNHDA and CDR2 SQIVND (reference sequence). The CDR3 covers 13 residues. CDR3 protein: CASSIGRGTEAFF. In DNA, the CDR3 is TGTGCCAGTAGTATAGGCAGGGGCACTGAAGCTTTCTTT.

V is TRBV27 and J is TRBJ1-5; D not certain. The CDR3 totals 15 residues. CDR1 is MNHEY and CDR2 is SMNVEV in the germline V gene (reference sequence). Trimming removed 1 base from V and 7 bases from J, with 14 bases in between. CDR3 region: CASSLFVNSGQPQHF. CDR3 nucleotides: TGTGCCAGCAGTTTATTCGTGAATTCTGGACAGCCCCAGCATTTT.

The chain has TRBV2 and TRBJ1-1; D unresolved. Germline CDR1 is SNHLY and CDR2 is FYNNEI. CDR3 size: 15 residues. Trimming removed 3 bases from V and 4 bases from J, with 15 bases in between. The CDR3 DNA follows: TGTGCCAGCAGTGATGAACGCCTGCCCAGCACTGAAGCTTTCTTT. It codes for CASSDERLPSTEAFF. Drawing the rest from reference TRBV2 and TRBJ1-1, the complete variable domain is EPEVTQTPSHQVTQMGQEVILRCVPISNHLYFYWYRQILGQKVEFLVSFYNNEISEKSEIFDDQFSVERPDGSNFTLKIRSTKLEDSAMYFCASSDERLPSTEAFFGQGTRLTVV.

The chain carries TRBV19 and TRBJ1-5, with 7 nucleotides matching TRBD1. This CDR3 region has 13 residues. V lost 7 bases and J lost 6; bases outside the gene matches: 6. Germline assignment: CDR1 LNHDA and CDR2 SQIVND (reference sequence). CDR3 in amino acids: CASKDRSAQPQHF. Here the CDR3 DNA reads TGTGCCAGTAAGGACAGGTCGGCTCAGCCCCAGCATTTT.